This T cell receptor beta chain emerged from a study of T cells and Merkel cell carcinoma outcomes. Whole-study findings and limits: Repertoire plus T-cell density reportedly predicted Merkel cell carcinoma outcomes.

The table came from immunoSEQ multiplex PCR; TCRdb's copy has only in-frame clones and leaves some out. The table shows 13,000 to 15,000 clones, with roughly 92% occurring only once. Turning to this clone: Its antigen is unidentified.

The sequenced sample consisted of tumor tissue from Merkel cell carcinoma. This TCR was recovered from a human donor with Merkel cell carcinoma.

The CDR3: CASSRGRDYGYTF. The CDR3 DNA follows: TGTGCCAGCAGCCGGGGACGGGACTATGGCTACACCTTC. The chain joins TRBV5-6 to TRBJ1-2; possibly TRBD1 for D (5 bases). This CDR3 is built from 13 residues. Germline V gives CDR1 SGHDT, CDR2 YYEEEE. V dropped 4 bases and J dropped 3 bases, with 10 bases sitting between them. The full variable domain, completed using reference TRBV5-6 and TRBJ1-2, is DAGVTQSPTHLIKTRGQQVTLRCSPKSGHDTVSWYQQALGQGPQFIFQYYEEEERQRGNFPDRFSGHQFPNYSSELNVNALLLGDSALYLCASSRGRDYGYTFGSGTRLTVV.